Presented here are 28 T cell receptor beta chains from one specimen sequenced in a study of T-cell memory formation after mild COVID-19. TCRdb called the 5' RACE reads again in MiXCR, with one record for every CDR3 protein. Of 250,000 to 400,000 distinct CDR3 sequences listed, approximately 14% were seen once; the top ten hold around a fifth. The specimen sequenced was PBMCs or a T cell subset sorted from them (not recorded which). Receptors originate from a man aged 18 to 29 who had mild COVID-19 (a few samples of this study predate the infection). Cell type and time point are not known.

This clonotype was seen a handful of times. V gene TRBV7-3 combines with J gene TRBJ2-7; TRBD1 matches 7 bases. The V segment lost 2 bases and the J segment 7 bases; nucleotides outside the gene matches: 5. The germline V gene has CDR1 SGHTA and CDR2 FQGTGA. The CDR3 spans 13 residues. The CDR3 DNA follows: TGTGCCAGCAGCTTATTAATGACAGGGGAGCAGTACTTC. Its translation is CASSLLMTGEQYF.

V usage is TRBV6-2 or TRBV6-3 and J usage is TRBJ1-1, with 8 bases identical to TRBD1. V dropped 2 bases and J dropped 4; count of bases not matched to a gene: 6. Germline CDR1 is MNHEY and CDR2 is SVGEGT. The CDR3 runs to 15 residues. In DNA, the CDR3 is TGTGCCAGCAGTTACCGACAGGGGCCGGGCACTGAAGCTTTCTTT. Amino acid sequence: CASSYRQGPGTEAFF.

The sample holds a few counts of this clonotype. V gene TRBV6-2 or TRBV6-3 combines with J gene TRBJ1-5; 7 bases match TRBD1. In germline, CDR1 is MNHEY, CDR2 SVGEGT. Trimming at V came to 10 bases and at J to 6 bases, leaving 6 bases not matched to a gene. This CDR3 region has 12 residues. The CDR3 here is CATRQGGQPQHF. As DNA, the CDR3 is TGTGCCACCAGACAGGGCGGTCAGCCCCAGCATTTT.

The chain has TRBV7-3 and TRBJ2-2, with 12 positions matching TRBD2. V trimming: 5 bases; J trimming: 4 bases; junction bases outside the gene matches: 14. Per germline, CDR1 SGHTA and CDR2 FQGTGA. The CDR3 has 19 amino acids. The CDR3 nucleotides are TGTGCCAGCAGCCACGAACTAGCGGGGGGACGCACCCCCACCGGGGAGCTGTTTTTT. Amino acids: CASSHELAGGRTPTGELFF. Complete variable domain (other parts from reference TRBV7-3 and TRBJ2-2): GAGVSQTPSNKVTEKGKYVELRCDPISGHTALYWYRQSLGQGPEFLIYFQGTGAADDSGLPNDRFFAVRPEGSVSTLKIQRTERGDSAVYLCASSHELAGGRTPTGELFFGEGSRLTVL.

This chain links TRBV10-3 with TRBJ2-3; D tentatively reads TRBD1 or TRBD2 (6 bases each). Germline V gene sequence: CDR1 ENHRY, CDR2 SYGVKD. V shed 9 bases and J shed 3 bases, with 22 bases lying between them. This CDR3 is 16 amino acids long. The DNA of the CDR3 is TGTGCCATTGGGGGCGACGGGGGAAGGAGGACAGATACGCAGTATTTT. This translates into CAIGGDGGRRTDTQYF.

This chain joins TRBV27 and TRBJ2-2; 7 bases line up with TRBD1. The CDR3 length is 14 residues. Germline CDR1 and CDR2: MNHEY and SMNVEV (reference sequence). V shed 7 bases and J 7 bases; nucleotides not matched to a gene: 9. The CDR3 reads CASKADRSFGELFF. The CDR3 DNA sequence: TGTGCCAGCAAAGCGGACAGGAGTTTCGGGGAGCTGTTTTTT.

This clonotype was detected only a few times. The chain joins TRBV3-1 to TRBJ1-2, with D possibly matching TRBD1 (6 bases). Trimming stripped 1 base from V and 7 bases from J, with 10 bases between. The germline V gene has CDR1 LGHDT and CDR2 YNNKEL (reference sequence). There are 13 residues in the CDR3. CDR3 region: CASSQGPGVGYTF. CDR3 nucleotide sequence: TGTGCCAGCAGCCAAGGCCCAGGGGTTGGCTACACCTTC. Full variable domain (missing parts from reference TRBV3-1 and TRBJ1-2): DTAVSQTPKYLVTQMGNDKSIKCEQNLGHDTMYWYKQDSKKFLKIMFSYNNKELIINETVPNRFSPKSPDKAHLNLHINSLELGDSAVYFCASSQGPGVGYTFGSGTRLTVV.

This clonotype was seen only a few times. The chain links TRBV5-1 to TRBJ2-1; D gene ambiguous. The germline V gene has CDR1 SGHRS and CDR2 YFSETQ. Trimming left V 4 bases short and J 10 bases short, with 9 bases between. This CDR3 has 11 amino acids. CDR3 sequence reads: CASSVASEQFF. CDR3 nucleotides: TGCGCCAGCAGCGTAGCCAGCGAGCAGTTCTTC.

The V gene is TRBV20-1, the J gene TRBJ2-3; 9 bases map to TRBD1. Per the germline V gene, CDR1 is DFQATT and CDR2 is SNEGSKA (reference sequence). The CDR3 spans 15 residues. With V trimmed by 2 bases and J by 3 bases, 6 bases remained unmatched. DNA of the CDR3: TGCAGTGCTAGAACCGACAGGGGGAGGACAGATACGCAGTATTTT. Encoded protein: CSARTDRGRTDTQYF.

This chain uses TRBV5-4 with TRBJ2-5, with D uncertain. The CDR3 consists of 13 residues. The germline gives CDR1 SGHNT, CDR2 YYREEE (reference sequence). V was clipped by 5 bases and J by 0 bases, with 8 bases between them. The CDR3 DNA reads as TGTGCCAGCAGTGGAGAGAACCAAGAGACCCAGTACTTC. Translating it yields CASSGENQETQYF.

The chain carries TRBV15 and TRBJ1-5, with no clear D. The CDR3 covers 15 residues. Germline values: CDR1 LNHNV, CDR2 YYDKDF (reference sequence). V shed 3 bases and J shed 3 bases, with 12 bases lying between them. The CDR3 reads CATSSRGGFNQPQHF. The CDR3 DNA is TGTGCCACCAGCAGTCGGGGTGGATTCAATCAGCCCCAGCATTTT.

This clonotype was counted a few times. The chain links TRBV3-1 to TRBJ1-2; D uncertain. The CDR3 length is 13 residues. The germline V and J ends were trimmed by 1 base and 5 bases, with 8 bases remaining between them. The germline gives CDR1 LGHDT, CDR2 YNNKEL (reference sequence). CDR3 protein: CASSQGVAYGYTF. The DNA of the CDR3 is TGTGCCAGCAGCCAAGGGGTAGCATATGGCTACACCTTC.

The chain recombines TRBV3-1 with TRBJ2-7; 10 bases match TRBD2. This CDR3 has 14 residues. CDR1 and CDR2 from the germline V gene are LGHDT and YNNKEL (reference sequence). V shed 7 bases, J shed 3 bases, and the junction held 6 bases outside the gene matches. This chain's CDR3 is CASTYRTSGYEQYF. CDR3 coding DNA: TGTGCCAGCACCTACCGGACTAGCGGCTACGAGCAGTACTTC.

The chain combines TRBV28 with TRBJ1-2, with D possibly matching TRBD1 (5 bases). V was cut by 8 bases and J by 2 bases, with 12 bases left in between. The CDR3 contains 13 residues. Germline V gives CDR1 MDHEN, CDR2 SYDVKM. CDR3 bases: TGTGCCAGCCTTCTCGGGACGAACTATGGCTACACCTTC. This encodes CASLLGTNYGYTF.

This clonotype was counted between two and nine times. The chain links TRBV6-2 or TRBV6-3 to TRBJ2-2; perhaps TRBD2 as D (7 bases). V dropped 5 bases and J dropped 4 bases, with 17 bases sitting between them. The V gene's germline CDR1 is MNHEY and CDR2 SVGEGT. The CDR3 extends over 16 amino acids. The CDR3 DNA sequence: TGTGCCAGCAGTAGGGGTTGGCGGGGGCTCACCGGGGAGCTGTTTTTT. This encodes CASSRGWRGLTGELFF.

Only a few counts were recorded for this clonotype. The chain is built from TRBV19 and TRBJ2-3, with TRBD2 matching over 9 bases. CDR1 LNHDA and CDR2 SQIVND come from the germline V gene (reference sequence). The V gene end was trimmed by 7 bases and the J gene end by 2 bases; junction bases not matched to a gene: 10. The CDR3 is 16 residues long. The CDR3 DNA follows: TGTGCCAGTACAAGCCATCTAGCGGGGATCACAGATACGCAGTATTTT. It is translated as CASTSHLAGITDTQYF.

This clonotype was seen only a few times. The J gene is TRBJ1-2, the V gene TRBV7-9, with 7 bases that match TRBD1. CDR3 length equals 14 residues. Trimming at V came to 2 bases and at J to 4 bases, leaving 4 bases not matched to a gene. The germline V gene has CDR1 SEHNR and CDR2 FQNEAQ (reference sequence). The CDR3 spells CASSLRDRAYGYTF. The CDR3 coding sequence is TGTGCCAGCAGCTTACGCGACAGGGCCTATGGCTACACCTTC.

The chain employs TRBV28 and TRBJ1-2; D remains unclear. CDR1 and CDR2 (germline): MDHEN, SYDVKM. Between the trimmed V and J ends, which lost 7 bases and 8 bases, there was a span of 20 bases. CDR3 length: 14 residues. The CDR3 DNA reads as TGTGCCAGCACCCTCCAATTTTCGGGGTACGGCTACACCTTC. Amino acid sequence: CASTLQFSGYGYTF.

This clonotype has a handful of counts. Here the CDR3 DNA reads TGTGCCAGCAGTTTTCGGCACACGAACACCGGGGAGCTGTTTTTT. Translated, it gives CASSFRHTNTGELFF. The chain has TRBV28 and TRBJ2-2; D call uncertain. The CDR3 contains 15 residues. CDR1 and CDR2 (germline): MDHEN, SYDVKM. V lost 3 bases to trimming and J lost 0 bases, with 8 bases between them.

The table lists this clonotype with many counts. This sequence joins TRBV6-2 or TRBV6-3 and TRBJ2-3, with D hard to call. The germline V gene encodes CDR1 MNHEY and CDR2 SVGEGT. V was cut by 6 bases and J by 1 base, with 5 bases left in between. The length of the CDR3 is 12 residues. This chain's CDR3 is CASRKGTDTQYF. In DNA, the CDR3 is TGTGCCAGCAGGAAAGGCACAGATACGCAGTATTTT.

This sequence joins TRBV27 and TRBJ2-3, with 8 bases fitting TRBD2. Trimming removed 4 bases from V and 5 bases from J; junction bases left unmatched: 2. Germline CDR1 is MNHEY and CDR2 is SMNVEV (reference sequence). The CDR3 has 13 residues. The DNA for the CDR3 is TGTGCCAGCAGTTATAGCGGGGAAGATACGCAGTATTTT. Its protein is CASSYSGEDTQYF.

The CDR3 loop is CSARDLAGIEQPQHF. CDR3 sequence (DNA): TGCAGTGCTAGAGATTTGGCAGGGATTGAACAGCCCCAGCATTTT. This chain connects TRBV20-1 to TRBJ1-5, with D tentatively TRBD1 (5 bases). V was pared by 0 bases and J by 7 bases, with 16 bases between. CDR1 is DFQATT, CDR2 SNEGSKA, per germline (reference sequence). The CDR3 is 15 amino acids.

This clonotype occurred a few times. V usage is TRBV6-4 and J usage is TRBJ1-5; TRBD1 is a possible D gene (5 bases). The CDR3 has 18 residues. V was pared by 2 bases and J by 2 bases, with 19 bases between. CDR1 and CDR2 (germline): MRHNA, SNTAGT. The CDR3 protein is CASSDIGRVGCGNQPQHF. CDR3 in DNA: TGTGCCAGCAGTGACATCGGCAGGGTAGGATGCGGCAATCAGCCCCAGCATTTT.

This clonotype was seen only a few times. The CDR3 reads CASMRQGYGYTF. The CDR3 DNA is TGTGCCAGCATGAGACAGGGTTATGGCTACACCTTC. The chain joins TRBV2 to TRBJ1-2; 7 bases match TRBD1. V gave up 7 bases and J gave up 5 bases; unmatched junction bases: 4. CDR3 length equals 12 residues. Germline V gene sequence: CDR1 SNHLY, CDR2 FYNNEI.

This clonotype was detected only a few times. The rearrangement links TRBV28 to TRBJ2-3; unclear D gene. V lost 5 bases, J lost 9 bases, and 15 bases lay in between. The CDR3 covers 13 residues. CDR1 and CDR2 from the germline V gene are MDHEN and SYDVKM. CDR3 in DNA: TGTGCCAGCAGTACCCCCACTCCAAGGACGCAGTATTTT. This translates into CASSTPTPRTQYF.

This chain joins TRBV29-1 and TRBJ1-2; 11 nucleotides match TRBD1. Losses at the gene ends were 0 bases for V and 5 bases for J; bases not matched to a gene: 2. The CDR3 spans 14 residues. Germline assignment: CDR1 SQVTM and CDR2 ANQGSEA. CDR3: CSVEDGQGAYGYTF. For the CDR3, the DNA is TGCAGCGTTGAAGATGGACAGGGGGCATATGGCTACACCTTC.

This clonotype turned up a few times. The chain combines TRBV4-3 with TRBJ2-7, with 12 bases fitting TRBD2. Germline CDR1 and CDR2: LGHNA and YSLEER. The CDR3 has 15 residues. The V segment lost 2 bases and the J segment 3 bases; nucleotides outside the gene matches: 2. CDR3 protein: CASSQTSGGYYEQYF. DNA for the CDR3: TGCGCCAGCAGCCAAACTAGCGGGGGGTACTACGAGCAGTACTTC.

This clonotype was found a few times. J is TRBJ2-1 and V is TRBV29-1; 7 positions agree with TRBD1. Germline assignment: CDR1 SQVTM and CDR2 ANQGSEA. CDR3 length: 16 residues. V lost 3 bases to trimming and J lost 5 bases; unmatched junction nucleotides: 13. The CDR3 sequence is CSVEPRGQPQNNEQFF. The CDR3 DNA is TGCAGCGTTGAGCCGAGGGGACAGCCTCAAAACAATGAGCAGTTCTTC.